One sample yielded the 22 T cell receptor beta chains listed below, sequenced in a study of T cells in Graves' hyperthyroidism and ophthalmopathy. Amplified TCR beta CDR3 regions came from RNA transcripts. The TCR CDR3 was amplified in a first-round RT-PCR using the HTBI primer set. TCRdb independently ran MiXCR on the multiplex PCR reads; one entry per CDR3 protein. The sample yields about 59,000 distinct CDR3 sequences, around 50% seen once. The sample comprised blood. The source is a woman between 55 and 75 years old with Graves' ophthalmopathy.

This clonotype was counted at least ten times. The chain uses TRBV5-1 and TRBJ2-2; D is possibly TRBD1 or TRBD2 (5 bases each). Trimming cost V 4 bases and J 2 bases, with 12 bases left between them. The CDR3 is 15 amino acids. The germline gives CDR1 SGHRS, CDR2 YFSETQ. The CDR3 reads CASSPGGGNTGELFF. The DNA of the CDR3 is TGCGCCAGCAGCCCGGGTGGGGGAAACACCGGGGAGCTGTTTTTT.

For this clonotype: Just one base apart from a much larger clone, this may be a read error. The chain recombines TRBV5-1 with TRBJ2-5; 13 nucleotides align to TRBD2. Trimming at V came to 0 bases and at J to 4 bases, leaving 6 bases not matched to a gene. Per germline, CDR1 SGHRS and CDR2 YFSETQ. This CDR3 is built from 17 residues. For the CDR3, the DNA is TGCGCCAGCAGCTTGGGACTAGCGGGAGGAGAGAGAGAGACCCAGTACTTC. As protein: CASSLGLAGGERETQYF.

The chain recombines TRBV5-1 with TRBJ1-2, with TRBD1 identical over 11 bases. Germline V CDR1 and CDR2: SGHRS, YFSETQ. The CDR3 is made up of 14 amino acids. V lost 6 bases to trimming and J lost 8 bases; unmatched junction nucleotides: 9. The CDR3: CASNPGQGAKGYTF. Written as DNA, the CDR3 is TGCGCCAGCAACCCAGGACAGGGGGCGAAAGGCTACACCTTC.

V gene TRBV6-2 or TRBV6-3 combines with J gene TRBJ2-1, with D tentatively TRBD1 (5 bases). Trimming cost V 4 bases and J 12 bases, with 19 bases left between them. This CDR3 is built from 14 residues. Germline CDR1 is MNHEY and CDR2 is SVGEGT. The chain's CDR3 is CASSSKGAYDVQFF. CDR3 DNA sequence: TGTGCCAGCAGTTCGAAAGGGGCGTACGATGTGCAGTTCTTC.

This clonotype was seen at least ten times. This chain connects TRBV7-9 to TRBJ2-5, with 9 bases aligning to TRBD2. Germline values: CDR1 SEHNR, CDR2 FQNEAQ (reference sequence). This CDR3 has 19 residues. The V segment lost 0 bases and the J segment 4 bases; nucleotides outside the gene matches: 15. The CDR3: CASSLATFSRGGLGETQYF. DNA for the CDR3: TGTGCCAGCAGCTTAGCAACGTTCTCGCGGGGGGGCCTAGGAGAGACCCAGTACTTC.

V gene TRBV29-1 combines with J gene TRBJ1-6; possible D gene TRBD1, 5 bases. Germline V gene data show CDR1 as SQVTM and CDR2 as ANQGSEA. The V end lost 5 bases, the J end lost 7 bases, and 15 bases lay between the germline ends. The CDR3 totals 14 residues. CDR3 DNA: TGCAGCGTTTCGAACGGGGCGAGCAATTCACCCCTCCACTTT. It translates to CSVSNGASNSPLHF.

The J gene is TRBJ2-2, the V gene TRBV24-1, with 9 nucleotides matching TRBD1. V was clipped by 4 bases and J by 3 bases; unmatched bases: 2. CDR1 KGHDR and CDR2 SFDVKD come from the germline V gene. The CDR3 loop spans 15 amino acids. CDR3 DNA: TGTGCCACCAGTGAACAGGGGGCGCACACCGGGGAGCTGTTTTTT. Its protein product is CATSEQGAHTGELFF.

V is TRBV7-2 and J is TRBJ2-7, with D hard to call. The V end lost 3 bases, the J end lost 6 bases, and 3 bases lay between the germline ends. The CDR3 totals 10 residues. Germline V gene data show CDR1 as SGHTA and CDR2 as FQGNSA. The CDR3: CASSFSEQYV. The DNA of the CDR3 is TGTGCCAGCAGCTTCTCCGAGCAGTACGTC.

V gene TRBV15 combines with J gene TRBJ2-3; tentative D call: TRBD1 (5 bases). Trimming cost V 1 base and J 11 bases, with 16 bases left between them. Germline V gives CDR1 LNHNV, CDR2 YYDKDF (reference sequence). This CDR3 is 14 amino acids long. CDR3 DNA sequence: TGTGCCACCAGCAGAGGACAGTCTGACAATGAGCAGTATTTT. This codes for CATSRGQSDNEQYF. Looking up the rest from reference TRBV15 and TRBJ2-3 gives the full variable domain: DAMVIQNPRYQVTQFGKPVTLSCSQTLNHNVMYWYQQKSSQAPKLLFHYYDKDFNNEADTPDNFQSRRPNTSFCFLDIRSPGLGDTAMYLCATSRGQSDNEQYFGPGTRLTVL.

The gene calls are TRBV29-1 and TRBJ2-3, with D hard to call. Near its end, the DNA agrees better with TRBJ1-5, so the J call may be wrong. CDR3 length: 17 amino acids. CDR1 is SQVTM, CDR2 ANQGSEA, per germline. Here the CDR3 DNA reads TGCAGCGTTGAAAAGTCCGGCGGAGGCCGATTCACAGACACGCAGCATTTT. It codes for CSVEKSGGGRFTDTQHF.

This clonotype was recorded many times. V and J are TRBV2 and TRBJ2-7; 9 bases agree with TRBD2. The CDR3 covers 17 residues. CDR1 and CDR2 from the germline V gene are SNHLY and FYNNEI. J lost 6 bases, V lost 6 bases, and 18 bases had no gene match. The CDR3 DNA is TGTGCCAGCAGACGCCAGGGGGGGGCTAGCGGGATTCGCGAGCAGTACTTC. Protein sequence: CASRRQGGASGIREQYF.

V usage is TRBV7-9 and J usage is TRBJ1-3; the D is unclear. The CDR3 length is 15 residues. Germline assignment: CDR1 SEHNR and CDR2 FQNEAQ (reference sequence). Trimming stripped 5 bases from V and 0 bases from J, with 11 bases between. In nucleotides, the CDR3 is TGTGCCAGCAGCCCCGCGCACTTCTCTGGAAACACCATATATTTT. It specifies CASSPAHFSGNTIYF.

In regard to this clonotype: One end of the junction varies from germline; a read error may be responsible. The chain couples TRBV5-1 to TRBJ1-4; D not resolved. The CDR3 runs 14 residues. The germline V gene encodes CDR1 SGHRS and CDR2 YFSETQ. DNA of the CDR3: TGCGCCAGCAGCTTGGACGGGCCTAATGAAGAACTGTTTTTT. This translates into CASSLDGPNEELFF.

For this clonotype: Because the CDR3 is missing its conserved closing phenylalanine or tryptophan, this is likely a read error. This sequence joins TRBV7-9 and TRBJ1-2; D perhaps matches TRBD1 (5 bases). The CDR3 contains 14 residues. Germline CDR1 reads SEHNR; CDR2 reads FQNEAQ (reference sequence). CDR3 sequence (DNA): TGTGTCAGCAGCCTCCCCCGGGGCTCCTATGGCTACACCTTG. Its protein product is CVSSLPRGSYGYTL.

The genes are TRBV9 and TRBJ1-6; 10 positions agree with TRBD1. The germline gives CDR1 SGDLS, CDR2 YYNGEE. V shed 2 bases and J 12 bases; nucleotides not matched to a gene: 8. The CDR3 sequence is 15 residues long. The CDR3 DNA sequence: TGTGCCAGCAGCGTCTCCGGGACAGGGGATTTACCCCTCCACTTT. Encoded protein: CASSVSGTGDLPLHF.

About this clonotype itself: A read error may produce the germline difference seen at one junction end. The V gene is TRBV5-5, the J gene TRBJ2-3, with 7 bases that match TRBD2. Germline V CDR1 and CDR2: SGHKS, YYEKEE (reference sequence). CDR3 length: 14 amino acids. CDR3 coding DNA: TGCGCCAGCATTGCGGGGGATTTCCCAGATACGCGGTATTTT. Protein product: CASIAGDFPDTRYF.

The chain carries TRBV5-6 and TRBJ1-6, with a weak D call TRBD1 (5 bases). The germline V gene has CDR1 SGHDT and CDR2 YYEEEE. With 3 bases removed from V and 1 base from J, the gap between germline ends came to 17 bases. The length of the CDR3 is 18 residues. CDR3 loop: CASSYGAEMGSYNSPLHF. CDR3 sequence (DNA): TGTGCCAGCAGCTATGGGGCAGAGATGGGATCCTATAATTCACCCCTCCACTTT.

This clonotype came up many times. The chain has TRBV7-2 and TRBJ1-3; no clear D. CDR3 size: 14 residues. Per the germline V gene, CDR1 is SGHTA and CDR2 is FQGNSA. V was shortened by 1 base and J by 4 bases, with 8 bases between the two germline ends. The CDR3 nucleotides are TGTGCCAGCAGCTTAGAGGGAGGAGGAAACACCATATATTTT. It specifies CASSLEGGGNTIYF.

The J gene is TRBJ1-5, the V gene TRBV6-4, with D possibly TRBD1 on 5 matching bases. The CDR3 length is 16 residues. The germline gives CDR1 MRHNA, CDR2 SNTAGT. V was clipped by 3 bases and J by 7 bases, with 19 bases between them. The CDR3 sequence: CASSEGLAGGEQPQHF. CDR3 sequence (DNA): TGTGCCAGCAGTGAGGGACTAGCGGGAGGAGAGCAGCCCCAGCATTTT.

Remarks on this clonotype: The CDR3 does not end in the conserved phenylalanine or tryptophan, so this is likely a read error. The DNA is omitted, as the CDR3 cannot be located on it reliably, and the CDR3 follows TCRdb's listing. V gene TRBV9 combines with J gene TRBJ2-6. The length of the CDR3 is 10 amino acids, counting both ends. The germline V gene has CDR1 SGDLS and CDR2 YYNGEE. The CDR3 region is CASSVESHNT.

The chain links TRBV19 to TRBJ2-1; 9 bases map to TRBD1. Trimming cost V 6 bases and J 4 bases; bases outside gene matches: 4. This CDR3 contains 14 residues. Germline-derived CDR1 and CDR2 are LNHDA and SQIVND (reference sequence). The CDR3 reads CASRPGQGYNEQFF. The CDR3 DNA reads TGTGCCAGTAGACCGGGACAGGGTTACAATGAGCAGTTCTTC. Together with reference TRBV19 and TRBJ2-1, the CDR3 gives the full variable domain: DGGITQSPKYLFRKEGQNVTLSCEQNLNHDAMYWYRQDPGQGLRLIYYSQIVNDFQKGDIAEGYSVSREKKESFPLTVTSAQKNPTAFYLCASRPGQGYNEQFFGPGTRLTVL.

This clonotype appeared a single time. The CDR3 carries no conserved terminal phenylalanine or tryptophan, so it likely arises from a read error. The DNA is omitted, as the CDR3 cannot be located on it reliably, and the CDR3 follows TCRdb's listing. J is TRBJ1-1 and V is TRBV19. The CDR3 spans 15 amino acids, including both terminal residues. CDR1 and CDR2 from the germline V gene are LNHDA and SQIVND (reference sequence). CDR3 loop: CASSTPRGLRMGAFL.